Each of the 10 T cell receptor beta chains below was sequenced from the same sample in a study of PD-1 blockade in mismatch repair-deficient tumors. Assay: immunoSEQ multiplex PCR; the TCRdb copy retains only in-frame clones and omits some. This sample has some 70,000 clones, with 70% to 85% found just once. The specimen was peripheral blood, collected 2 weeks after starting pembrolizumab. The source is an adult with mismatch repair-deficient cancer.

The CDR3 sequence is CASSLGLAGVETQYF. The CDR3 nucleotides are TGTGCCAGCAGCTTAGGGCTAGCGGGAGTGGAGACCCAGTACTTC. The V call is TRBV7-9, the J call TRBJ2-5; 10 bases are shared with TRBD2. CDR3 length: 15 residues. The germline CDR1 and CDR2 sequences are SEHNR and FQNEAQ (reference sequence). The V segment lost 1 base and the J segment 5 bases; nucleotides outside the gene matches: 4.

The J gene is TRBJ2-4, the V gene TRBV4-1; tentative D call: TRBD1 (6 bases). V lost 0 bases and J lost 6, with 12 bases in between. The germline V gene has CDR1 MGHRA and CDR2 YSYEKL. The CDR3 totals 15 residues. The CDR3 DNA follows: TGCGCCAGCAGCCAAGATCGAACAGGGACAAACATTCAGTACTTC. Its protein product is CASSQDRTGTNIQYF.

The gene calls are TRBV5-1 and TRBJ2-7, with 10 bases fitting TRBD2. The CDR3 has 14 residues. Per the germline V gene, CDR1 is SGHRS and CDR2 is YFSETQ. The V segment lost 0 bases and the J segment 6 bases; nucleotides outside the gene matches: 3. The CDR3 DNA reads TGCGCCAGCAGCTTGGTTAGCGGGAGGAGCGAGCAGTACTTC. This sequence encodes CASSLVSGRSEQYF.

This chain uses TRBV5-4 with TRBJ2-7; 8 bases map to TRBD2. The CDR3 is 15 amino acids. V lost 1 base to trimming and J lost 2 bases; unmatched junction nucleotides: 5. Germline lookup yields CDR1 SGHNT and CDR2 YYREEE (reference sequence). The CDR3: CASSLTGTRTYEQYF. Here the CDR3 DNA reads TGTGCCAGCAGCTTGACTGGGACTAGGACCTACGAGCAGTACTTC.

The rearrangement links TRBV4-3 to TRBJ1-3, with D tentatively TRBD1 (5 bases). CDR1 is LGHNA, CDR2 YSLEER, per germline. The CDR3 is 16 residues long. Trimming removed 0 bases at V and 3 bases at J, with 12 bases between. CDR3 nucleotides: TGCGCCAGCAGCCAAGATCTGCCAGGGCTTGGAAACACCATATATTTT. This translates into CASSQDLPGLGNTIYF.

The DNA for the CDR3 is TGTGCCAGCAGCCCCCCCGGGACAGGGGAGCGTATTGGCGAGCAGTACTTC. Its translation: CASSPPGTGERIGEQYF. This chain joins TRBV11-3 and TRBJ2-7, with 10 nucleotides matching TRBD1. V lost 5 bases to trimming and J lost 6 bases; unmatched junction nucleotides: 16. Germline-derived CDR1 and CDR2 are SGHNT and YENEEA. The CDR3 has 17 residues.

V gene TRBV27 combines with J gene TRBJ1-2, with 12 positions matching TRBD1. Germline V lookup: CDR1 MNHEY, CDR2 SMNVEV (reference sequence). The CDR3 totals 19 residues. Germline trimming cut 5 bases from V and 2 bases from J; bases unmatched to any gene: 15. The chain's CDR3 is CASSPTLGTGGLRNYGYTF. CDR3 DNA: TGTGCCAGCAGTCCTACTTTGGGGACAGGGGGCCTGAGGAACTATGGCTACACCTTC.

The chain is built from TRBV21-1 and TRBJ1-4. TRBV21-1 is a pseudogene. The CDR3 contains 17 residues. The CDR3 reads CASSRGGTVSTNEKLFF. CDR3 DNA: TGTGCCAGCAGCAGGGGGGGAACTGTGTCGACTAATGAAAAACTGTTTTTT.

This chain uses TRBV7-9 with TRBJ2-3; D is ambiguous. This CDR3 region has 15 residues. Germline V gene lookup returns CDR1 SEHNR and CDR2 FQNEAQ (reference sequence). V lost 1 base to trimming and J lost 4 bases, with 12 bases between them. The CDR3 nucleotides read TGTGCCAGCAGCTTAGACAAGCCGTGGGCAGATACGCAGTATTTT. This encodes CASSLDKPWADTQYF.

V and J are TRBV16 and TRBJ2-2; D possibly uses TRBD1 or TRBD2 (5 bases each). V dropped 4 bases and J dropped 6 bases, with 9 bases sitting between them. This CDR3 has 13 amino acids. Germline-derived CDR1 and CDR2 are KGHSY and FQNENV. For the CDR3, the DNA is TGTGCCAGCAGCCGGCGAGGGGCCGGGGAGCTGTTTTTT. Its protein is CASSRRGAGELFF.